Shown below are 16 T cell receptor beta chains from a single sample sequenced in a study of blood T cell repertoires in COVID-19. Here immunoSEQ multiplex PCR was the method, and the copy in TCRdb shows in-frame clones only, minus some. The repertoire holds fewer than 150,000 clones, with approximately 80% as singletons. The sequenced material came from PBMCs or T cells enriched from blood (not recorded which). These receptors all come from a woman younger than 30 who had been exposed to COVID-19.

The V gene is TRBV3-1 (or the pseudogene TRBV3-2), the J gene TRBJ2-3; tentatively, D is TRBD1 (5 bases). V lost 2 bases to trimming and J lost 4 bases, with 28 bases between them. The CDR3 length is 20 residues. Germline-derived CDR1 and CDR2 are LGHDT and YNNKEL (reference sequence). The CDR3 nucleotides are TGTGCCAGCAGCCAAACTCCCAAATTCTTTTCAGGGTCCGAAGCAGATACGCAGTATTTT. Translating it yields CASSQTPKFFSGSEADTQYF.

The chain uses TRBV4-1 and TRBJ2-2, with D perhaps TRBD1 (7 bases). Germline assignment: CDR1 MGHRA and CDR2 YSYEKL. V lost 4 bases and J 0 bases, leaving 12 bases between the germline ends. The CDR3 has 16 residues. CDR3 in DNA: TGCGCCAGCAGCCGCAGGGGGGTTCCGAACACCGGGGAGCTGTTTTTT. Amino acid sequence: CASSRRGVPNTGELFF.

Only a few counts were recorded for this clone. The rearrangement links TRBV30 to TRBJ1-1; D is unresolved. The V end was cut by 3 bases, the J end by 0 bases, with 8 bases between. Germline-derived CDR1 and CDR2 are GTSNPN and SVGIG (reference sequence). This CDR3 spans 13 amino acids. CDR3 in amino acids: CAWRRWVNTEAFF. The CDR3 DNA sequence: TGTGCCTGGAGGAGGTGGGTGAACACTGAAGCTTTCTTT.

Only a few counts were recorded for this clone. The V call is TRBV10-3, the J call TRBJ2-3; perhaps TRBD2 as D (6 bases). Trimming left V 2 bases short and J 6 bases short, with 18 bases between. CDR1 and CDR2 from the germline V gene are ENHRY and SYGVKD. The CDR3 has 16 residues. The chain's CDR3 is CAISERVGAEGDTQYF. In DNA form, the CDR3 reads TGTGCCATCAGTGAGAGGGTCGGAGCGGAGGGGGATACGCAGTATTTT.

Remarks on this clone: The germline gene is not matched at one end of the junction; a read error may be the cause. The sample has other DNA sequences that encode this CDR3 too. The chain has TRBV5-1 and TRBJ2-7, with a possible D match to TRBD2 (5 bases). This CDR3 contains 15 residues. Germline assignment: CDR1 SGHRS and CDR2 YFSETQ. The chain's CDR3 is CASSPGVGSTGEQYF. The CDR3 nucleotides are TGTGCCAGCAGCCCTGGGGTCGGATCCACGGGGGAGCAGTACTTC.

This clone showed up just a few times. This chain connects TRBV7-9 to TRBJ2-2; maybe TRBD2 (6 bases). V lost 11 bases and J 7 bases, leaving 11 bases between the germline ends. Germline lookup yields CDR1 SEHNR and CDR2 FQNEAQ (reference sequence). This CDR3 contains 11 residues. In DNA, the CDR3 is TGTGCCGGTCATAGCGGCGGGGAGCTGTTTTTT. Amino acid sequence: CAGHSGGELFF.

The chain employs TRBV4-1 and TRBJ1-3; the D gene is possibly TRBD1 (5 bases). Per the germline V gene, CDR1 is MGHRA and CDR2 is YSYEKL. Deletions cut 2 bases from V and 0 bases from J, with 11 bases between. The CDR3 length is 16 residues. The CDR3 sequence is CASSQPQGGSGNTIYF. CDR3 nucleotide sequence: TGCGCCAGCAGCCAACCCCAGGGAGGCTCTGGAAACACCATATATTTT.

The chain uses TRBV28 and TRBJ2-1, with 8 bases identical to TRBD1. The CDR3 spans 14 residues. Germline V gene sequence: CDR1 MDHEN, CDR2 SYDVKM. J gave up 5 bases and V 3 bases, and 3 bases lay outside the gene matches. The CDR3 DNA reads TGTGCCAGCAGTTTTTTGGACAGGGACAATGAGCAGTTCTTC. Protein sequence: CASSFLDRDNEQFF.

V gene TRBV16 combines with J gene TRBJ1-5; D uncertain. Germline assignment: CDR1 KGHSY and CDR2 FQNENV. The CDR3 length is 13 residues. With 4 bases removed from V and 0 bases from J, the gap between germline ends came to 4 bases. In DNA, the CDR3 is TGTGCCAGCAGCCCCAATAGCAATCAGCCCCAGCATTTT. Residues: CASSPNSNQPQHF.

The rearrangement uses TRBV7-2 and TRBJ1-5, with 7 bases lining up with TRBD1. After removal of 5 bases from V and 0 bases from J, the junction contained 7 bases not matched to a gene. The CDR3 has 16 amino acids. Germline V gene lookup returns CDR1 SGHTA and CDR2 FQGNSA. The CDR3 protein is CASSLRQGLSNQPQHF. The CDR3 DNA reads as TGTGCCAGCAGCCTTCGACAGGGTCTTAGCAATCAGCCCCAGCATTTT.

The chain carries TRBV15 and TRBJ2-7, with TRBD2 matching 8 bases. The germline V gene encodes CDR1 LNHNV and CDR2 YYDKDF (reference sequence). J was trimmed by 5 bases and V by 1 base; bases with no gene match: 10. The CDR3 is made up of 16 amino acids. This CDR3 reads CATSRVGTSGRNEQYF. The CDR3, as DNA: TGTGCCACCAGCAGAGTAGGAACTAGCGGACGGAACGAGCAGTACTTC.

This rearrangement joins TRBV24-1 to TRBJ2-1, with 13 bases identical to TRBD2. V trimming: 7 bases; J trimming: 6 bases; junction bases outside the gene matches: 2. The CDR3 is 14 residues long. Germline V gene sequence: CDR1 KGHDR, CDR2 SFDVKD. The CDR3 DNA reads TGTGCCACCAGGGGGACTAGCGGGATCAATGAGCAGTTCTTC. Translation gives CATRGTSGINEQFF.

This sequence joins TRBV7-2 and TRBJ2-4; 10 positions match TRBD2. Germline trimming cut 4 bases from V and 5 bases from J; bases unmatched to any gene: 14. Germline-derived CDR1 and CDR2 are SGHTA and FQGNSA. CDR3 length equals 18 residues. The CDR3 spells CASSSSRDLAGVENIQYF. The CDR3 region has the DNA TGTGCCAGCAGCTCCTCCCGTGATCTAGCGGGAGTTGAAAACATTCAGTACTTC.

In DNA, the CDR3 is TGTGCCAGCAGTCCCCGGGAAGGGAGGCGCGAGCAGTACTTC. The encoded protein is CASSPREGRREQYF. The chain carries TRBV27 and TRBJ2-7; D is perhaps TRBD2 (6 bases). The germline gives CDR1 MNHEY, CDR2 SMNVEV (reference sequence). The CDR3 spans 14 residues. The ends were cut back, 5 bases at V and 6 bases at J, with 17 bases in the middle.

This chain uses TRBV28 with TRBJ1-2; D is undetermined. CDR1 and CDR2 (germline): MDHEN, SYDVKM. The CDR3 has 12 residues. V shed 4 bases and J shed 8 bases, with 11 bases lying between them. CDR3 nucleotide sequence: TGTGCCAGCAGTTCCCAACCGGGAGGCTACACCTTC. Its protein product is CASSSQPGGYTF.

Only one count was recorded for this clone. The gene calls are TRBV28 and TRBJ2-3, with 7 bases matching TRBD2. Germline V CDR1 and CDR2: MDHEN, SYDVKM. The V gene end was trimmed by 2 bases and the J gene end by 4 bases; junction bases not matched to a gene: 0. The CDR3 is 13 residues long. CDR3 sequence (DNA): TGTGCCAGCAGTTTAGGACTAGCAGATACGCAGTATTTT. It codes for CASSLGLADTQYF. The full variable domain, in which reference TRBV28 and TRBJ2-3 provide the parts outside the CDR3, is DVKVTQSSRYLVKRTGEKVFLECVQDMDHENMFWYRQDPGLGLRLIYFSYDVKMKEKGDIPEGYSVSREKKERFSLILESASTNQTSMYLCASSLGLADTQYFGPGTRLTVL.